The rows below give T cell receptor beta chains drawn from one sample of a study of CD8 T cells in Susac syndrome. In TCRdb, the immunoSEQ multiplex PCR reads were re-called with MiXCR into one record per CDR3 protein. The sample yields about 210,000 distinct CDR3 sequences, approximately 94% seen once. Specimen: CD4+ T cells from PBMCs. The source is a human donor with Susac syndrome. CDR3s include the opening cysteine and the closing phenylalanine or tryptophan. The D gene is left open where the match is weak.

V: TRBV30
J: TRBJ1-1
D: NA
CDR3: CAWSTSRRAFF
DNA: TGTGCCTGGAGTACATCCCGACGGGCTTTCTTT

V: TRBV2
J: TRBJ2-1
D: NA
CDR3: CASSEAWGGEQFF
DNA: TGTGCCAGCAGTGAAGCGTGGGGTGGTGAGCAGTTCTTC

V: TRBV10-2
J: TRBJ2-5
D: NA
CDR3: CASVFGLQETQYF
DNA: TGCGCCAGCGTTTTTGGGCTCCAAGAGACCCAGTACTTC

V: TRBV5-1
J: TRBJ2-1
D: NA
CDR3: CASSLAPGGNPYNEQFF
DNA: TGCGCCAGCAGCTTGGCCCCCGGGGGCAACCCCTACAATGAGCAGTTCTTC

V: TRBV7-3
J: TRBJ1-2
D: NA
CDR3: CASSLDGHYGYTF
DNA: TGTGCCAGCAGCTTGGACGGACATTATGGCTACACCTTC

V: TRBV19
J: TRBJ2-1
D: NA
CDR3: CASGPYEQFF
DNA: TGTGCCAGTGGACCTTATGAGCAGTTCTTC

V: TRBV11-1
J: TRBJ2-1
D: TRBD2
CDR3: CASSLQRTSGEYNEQFF
DNA: TGTGCCAGCAGCTTACAAAGGACTAGCGGGGAATACAATGAGCAGTTCTTC

V: TRBV4-3
J: TRBJ1-2
D: TRBD1
CDR3: CASSHRAPGQGSHYTF
DNA: TGCGCCAGCAGCCACCGAGCCCCGGGACAGGGGTCTCACTACACCTTC

V: TRBV5-1
J: TRBJ1-2
D: NA
CDR3: CASSYSDSARGYTF
DNA: TGCGCCAGCAGTTATTCGGACAGCGCCCGGGGCTACACCTTC

V: TRBV9
J: TRBJ2-1
D: NA
CDR3: CASSVALAGVDNEQFF
DNA: TGTGCCAGCAGCGTAGCTTTGGCAGGCGTCGACAATGAGCAGTTCTTC

V: TRBV28
J: TRBJ2-7
D: NA
CDR3: CASSLFSSGTLYEQYF
DNA: TGTGCCAGCAGTTTATTCTCTTCCGGGACTCTCTACGAGCAGTACTTC

V: TRBV20-1
J: TRBJ1-5
D: NA
CDR3: CSATVNGDHSNQPQHF
DNA: TGCAGTGCTACGGTTAACGGAGACCATAGCAATCAGCCCCAGCATTTT

V: TRBV30
J: TRBJ1-2
D: TRBD1
CDR3: CAWSGTESYGYTF
DNA: TGTGCCTGGAGCGGGACAGAATCTTATGGCTACACCTTC

V: TRBV20-1
J: TRBJ2-1
D: NA
CDR3: CSARGGVEQFF
DNA: TGCAGTGCTAGAGGAGGGGTTGAGCAGTTCTTC

V: TRBV20-1
J: TRBJ1-5
D: NA
CDR3: CSATPGNYQPQHF
DNA: TGCAGTGCTACTCCGGGCAACTATCAGCCCCAGCATTTT

V: TRBV20-1
J: TRBJ1-5
D: NA
CDR3: CSARPNADSNQPQHF
DNA: TGCAGTGCTAGGCCAAACGCGGATAGCAATCAGCCCCAGCATTTT

V: TRBV10-3
J: TRBJ1-2
D: NA
CDR3: CAISVQPNYGYTF
DNA: TGTGCCATCAGTGTCCAGCCTAACTATGGCTACACCTTC